This T cell receptor (beta chain) is drawn from a study of T cell responses to AZD1222 COVID-19 vaccine. General study findings and limits: Across the whole spike, CD4 TCRs peaked at regions 160-218 and 743-854. Unmutated variant regions reportedly attract nearly half of all spike-specific TCRs. A mostly white British donor set with more females was recruited, and clonal diversity was possibly underestimated.

Sequencing was performed with immunoSEQ multiplex PCR; in TCRdb, only in-frame clones are kept and a portion is missing. The sample contains under 150,000 clones, about 89% of which appear only once. Concerning this clone: What it binds is unknown.

This TCR was recovered from an adult in good health. This material consisted of peripheral blood, taken on day 0 of AZD1222 vaccination.

The CDR3 sequence is CASSSGTSGADTQYF. The CDR3 DNA is TGTGCCAGCAGTTCCGGGACTAGCGGGGCAGATACGCAGTATTTT. The chain combines TRBV27 with TRBJ2-3; TRBD2 aligns across 13 bases. V lost 4 bases to trimming and J lost 4 bases; unmatched junction nucleotides: 2. Germline CDR1 MNHEY, CDR2 SMNVEV (reference sequence). The CDR3 is 15 residues long.